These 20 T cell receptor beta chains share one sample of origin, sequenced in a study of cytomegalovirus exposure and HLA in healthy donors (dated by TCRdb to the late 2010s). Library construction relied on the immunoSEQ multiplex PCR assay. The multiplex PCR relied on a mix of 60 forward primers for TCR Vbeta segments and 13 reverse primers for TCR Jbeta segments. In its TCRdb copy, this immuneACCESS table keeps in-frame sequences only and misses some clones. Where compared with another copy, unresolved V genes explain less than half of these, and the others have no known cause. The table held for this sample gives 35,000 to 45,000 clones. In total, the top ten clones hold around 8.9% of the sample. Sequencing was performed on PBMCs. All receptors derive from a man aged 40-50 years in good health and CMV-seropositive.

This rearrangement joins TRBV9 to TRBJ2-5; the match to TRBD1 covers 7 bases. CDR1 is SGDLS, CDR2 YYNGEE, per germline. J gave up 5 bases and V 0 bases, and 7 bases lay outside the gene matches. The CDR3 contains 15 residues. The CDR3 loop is CASSVVDRTGETQYF. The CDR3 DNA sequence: TGTGCCAGCAGCGTAGTGGACAGGACGGGGGAGACCCAGTACTTC.

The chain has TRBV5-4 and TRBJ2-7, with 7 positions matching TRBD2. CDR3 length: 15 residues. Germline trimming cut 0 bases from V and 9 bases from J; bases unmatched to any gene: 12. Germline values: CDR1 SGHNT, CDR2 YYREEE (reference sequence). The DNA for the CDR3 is TGTGCCAGCAGCTTGGGGGCTAGCGGACTTCTCGGGCAGTACTTC. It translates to CASSLGASGLLGQYF.

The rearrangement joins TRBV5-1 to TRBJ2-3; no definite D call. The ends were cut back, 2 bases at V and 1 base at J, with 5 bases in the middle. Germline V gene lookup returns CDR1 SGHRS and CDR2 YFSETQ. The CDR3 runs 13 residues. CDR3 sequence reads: CASSFRRTDTQYF. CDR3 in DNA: TGCGCCAGCAGCTTCAGGCGCACAGATACGCAGTATTTT.

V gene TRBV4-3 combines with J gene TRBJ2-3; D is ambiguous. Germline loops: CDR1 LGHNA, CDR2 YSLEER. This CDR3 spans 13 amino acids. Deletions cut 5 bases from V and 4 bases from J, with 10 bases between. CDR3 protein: CASSKAEADTQYF. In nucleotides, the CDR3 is TGCGCCAGCAGCAAAGCAGAGGCAGATACGCAGTATTTT.

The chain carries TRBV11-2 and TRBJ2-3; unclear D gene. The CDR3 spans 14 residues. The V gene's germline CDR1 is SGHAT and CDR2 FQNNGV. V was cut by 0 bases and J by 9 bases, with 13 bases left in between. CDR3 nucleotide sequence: TGTGCCAGCAGCTTAGATAACTTGCAGGCCACGCAGTATTTT. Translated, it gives CASSLDNLQATQYF.

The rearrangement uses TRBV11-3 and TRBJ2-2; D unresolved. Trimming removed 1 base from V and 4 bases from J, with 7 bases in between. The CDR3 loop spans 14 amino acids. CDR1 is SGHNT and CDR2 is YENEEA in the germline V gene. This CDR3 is CASSLGQITGELFF. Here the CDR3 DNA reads TGTGCCAGCAGCTTAGGACAAATCACCGGGGAGCTGTTTTTT.

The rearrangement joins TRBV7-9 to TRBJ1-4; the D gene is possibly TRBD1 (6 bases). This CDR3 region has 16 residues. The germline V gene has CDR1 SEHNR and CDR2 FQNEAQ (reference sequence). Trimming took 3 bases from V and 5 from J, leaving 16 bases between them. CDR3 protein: CASSFGGGSLNEKLFF. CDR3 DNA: TGTGCCAGCAGCTTCGGTGGGGGCAGCCTCAATGAAAAACTGTTTTTT.

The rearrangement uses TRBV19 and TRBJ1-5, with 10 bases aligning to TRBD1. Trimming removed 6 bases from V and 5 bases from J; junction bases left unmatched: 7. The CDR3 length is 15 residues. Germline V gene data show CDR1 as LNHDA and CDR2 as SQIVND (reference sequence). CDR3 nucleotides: TGTGCCAGTAGACCGGGACAGGGGTCTCATCAGCCCCAGCATTTT. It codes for CASRPGQGSHQPQHF.

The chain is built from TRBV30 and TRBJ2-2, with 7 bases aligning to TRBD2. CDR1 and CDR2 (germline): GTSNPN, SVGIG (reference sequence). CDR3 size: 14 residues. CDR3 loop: CANSLAVNTGELFF. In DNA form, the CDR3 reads TGTGCTAACTCTCTAGCGGTCAACACCGGGGAGCTGTTTTTT.

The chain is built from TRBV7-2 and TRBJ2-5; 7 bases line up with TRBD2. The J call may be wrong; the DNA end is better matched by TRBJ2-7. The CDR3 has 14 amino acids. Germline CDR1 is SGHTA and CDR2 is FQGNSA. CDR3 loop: CASSPRRESYEQYF. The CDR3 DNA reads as TGTGCCAGCAGCCCCCGGCGGGAGTCGTACGAGCAGTACTTC.

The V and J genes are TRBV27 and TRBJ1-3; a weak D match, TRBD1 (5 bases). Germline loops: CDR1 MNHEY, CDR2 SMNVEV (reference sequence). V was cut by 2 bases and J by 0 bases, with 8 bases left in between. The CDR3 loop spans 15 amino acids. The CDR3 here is CASSLGTDSGNTIYF. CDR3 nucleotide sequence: TGTGCCAGCAGTTTAGGGACTGACTCTGGAAACACCATATATTTT.

The CDR3 loop is CASSPGKGVVTEAFF. CDR3 sequence (DNA): TGTGCCAGCAGCCCTGGTAAGGGGGTGGTCACTGAAGCTTTCTTT. The gene calls are TRBV7-9 and TRBJ1-1; possibly TRBD1 for D (6 bases). The V and J ends lost 5 bases and 4 bases respectively, with 17 bases between them. This CDR3 has 15 amino acids. CDR1 is SEHNR and CDR2 is FQNEAQ in the germline V gene (reference sequence).

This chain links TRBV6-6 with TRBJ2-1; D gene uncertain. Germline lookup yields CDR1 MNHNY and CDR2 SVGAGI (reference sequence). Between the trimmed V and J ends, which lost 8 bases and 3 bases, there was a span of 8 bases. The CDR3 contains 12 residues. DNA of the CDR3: TGTGCCAGCGGTCCGGGCTACAATGAGCAGTTCTTC. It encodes CASGPGYNEQFF.

The CDR3 sequence: CASSQVGPGGETQYF. In DNA form, the CDR3 reads TGTGCCAGCAGCCAAGTGGGACCGGGGGGAGAGACCCAGTACTTC. The chain uses TRBV4-2 and TRBJ2-5, with 7 bases lining up with TRBD2. Germline values: CDR1 LGHNA, CDR2 YNFKEQ. There are 15 residues in the CDR3. V trimming: 1 base; J trimming: 4 bases; junction bases outside the gene matches: 6.

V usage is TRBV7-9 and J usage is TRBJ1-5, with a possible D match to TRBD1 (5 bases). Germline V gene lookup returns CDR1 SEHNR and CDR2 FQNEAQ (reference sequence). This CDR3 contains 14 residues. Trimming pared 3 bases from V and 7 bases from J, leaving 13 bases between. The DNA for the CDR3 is TGTGCCAGCAGCTTCGAGTCAGGGTCCCAGCCCCAGCATTTT. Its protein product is CASSFESGSQPQHF.

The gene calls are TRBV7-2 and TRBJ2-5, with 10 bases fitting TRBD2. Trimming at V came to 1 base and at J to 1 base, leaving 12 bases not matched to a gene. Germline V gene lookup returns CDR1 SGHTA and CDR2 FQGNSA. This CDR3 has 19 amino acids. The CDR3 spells CASSLDTASGSSFQETQYF. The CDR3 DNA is TGTGCCAGCAGCTTAGATACGGCTAGCGGGAGTTCGTTCCAAGAGACCCAGTACTTC.

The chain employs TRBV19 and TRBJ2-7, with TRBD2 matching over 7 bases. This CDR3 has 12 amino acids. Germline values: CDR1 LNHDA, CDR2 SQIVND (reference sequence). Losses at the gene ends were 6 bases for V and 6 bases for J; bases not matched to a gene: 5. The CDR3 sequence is CASSGRPGEQYF. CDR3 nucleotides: TGTGCCAGTAGCGGGAGGCCAGGCGAGCAGTACTTC.

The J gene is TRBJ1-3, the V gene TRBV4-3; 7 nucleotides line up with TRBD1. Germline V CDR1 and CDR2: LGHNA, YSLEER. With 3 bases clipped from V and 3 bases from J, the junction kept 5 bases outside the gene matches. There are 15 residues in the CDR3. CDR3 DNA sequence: TGCGCCAGCAGCCACGACAGGGAGTTTGGAAACACCATATATTTT. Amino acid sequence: CASSHDREFGNTIYF.

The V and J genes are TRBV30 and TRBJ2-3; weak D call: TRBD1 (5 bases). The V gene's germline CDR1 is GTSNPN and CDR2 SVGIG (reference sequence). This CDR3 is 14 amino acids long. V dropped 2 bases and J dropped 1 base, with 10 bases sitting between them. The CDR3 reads CAWSKQARTDTQYF. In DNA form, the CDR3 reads TGTGCCTGGAGTAAACAGGCCCGCACAGATACGCAGTATTTT.

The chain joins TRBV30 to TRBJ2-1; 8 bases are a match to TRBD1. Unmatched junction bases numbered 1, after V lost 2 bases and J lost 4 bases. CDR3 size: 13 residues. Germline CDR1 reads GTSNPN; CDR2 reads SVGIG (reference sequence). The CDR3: CAWSRTGYNEQFF. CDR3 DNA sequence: TGTGCCTGGAGTCGGACAGGGTACAATGAGCAGTTCTTC.